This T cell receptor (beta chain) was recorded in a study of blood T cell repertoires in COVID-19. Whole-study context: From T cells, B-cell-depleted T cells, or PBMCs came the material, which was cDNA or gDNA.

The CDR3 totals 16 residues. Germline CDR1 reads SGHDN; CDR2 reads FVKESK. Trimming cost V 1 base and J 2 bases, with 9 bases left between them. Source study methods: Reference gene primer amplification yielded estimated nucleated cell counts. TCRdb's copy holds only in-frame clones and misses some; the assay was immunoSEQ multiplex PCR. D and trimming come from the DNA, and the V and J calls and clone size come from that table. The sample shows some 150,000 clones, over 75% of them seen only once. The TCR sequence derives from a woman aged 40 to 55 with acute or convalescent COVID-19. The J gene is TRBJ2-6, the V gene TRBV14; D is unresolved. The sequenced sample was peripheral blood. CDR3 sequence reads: CASSQVRYAGANVLTF. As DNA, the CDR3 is TGTGCCAGCAGCCAAGTCCGGTATGCTGGGGCCAACGTCCTGACTTTC.